This T cell receptor beta chain was identified during a study of blood T cells in healthy people across ages. Study-level information: About one barcoded beta molecule was captured per two T cells (by template switching).

The germline V gene encodes CDR1 KGHDR and CDR2 SFDVKD. Losses at the gene ends were 4 bases for V and 3 bases for J; bases not matched to a gene: 4. CDR3 length: 14 residues. This clonotype was counted between two and nine times. Total RNA amounts of at least 5.5 micrograms were extracted per sample. A sample-barcoded 5' primer and a J-beta primer mix were used in a second PCR of about 7 to 12 cycles. A single record per CDR3 protein comes from TCRdb applying MiXCR to the 5' RACE reads. The data show about 1.8 million distinct CDR3 sequences, with roughly 50% seen just once and 2.1% held by the top ten.

The receptor's source is a woman in her 40s in good health. This sequence joins TRBV24-1 and TRBJ2-5; 7 positions match TRBD1. Sequenced input: blood. CDR3 sequence (DNA): TGTGCCACCAGTGACAACGACAGGGAAGAGACCCAGTACTTC. This sequence encodes CATSDNDREETQYF.